The next 32 T cell receptor beta chains were all read from a single sample in a study of shared clonotypes between healthy human individuals (TCRdb year 2020). Receptors were amplified or captured by the immunoSEQ multiplex PCR assay. TCRdb stores this immuneACCESS table with in-frame sequences only. Part of the clones is absent; in the studies checked, under half of the shortfall reflects unresolved V genes, and no reason is known for the rest. This sample gives some 900,000 clones in total; approximately 76% of them show up just once. The ten largest clones represent over 1.3% of the sample. Sequenced input: memory CD4+ T cells sorted from blood. Per the publication, the cell subset or site label means: CD45RA-negative fraction. The receptors here all came from a man between 18 and 29 years old in good health.

This clone was recorded a few times. The chain uses TRBV19 and TRBJ1-3; D remains ambiguous. The length of the CDR3 is 16 residues. Looked up from germline, CDR1 is LNHDA and CDR2 is SQIVND (reference sequence). Trimming stripped 7 bases from V and 4 bases from J, with 20 bases between. The CDR3 region is CASKSLGGGKGNTIYF. In nucleotides, the CDR3 is TGTGCCAGTAAGTCCCTTGGAGGAGGGAAAGGAAACACCATATATTTT.

The CDR3 region has the DNA TGCGCCAGCAGCTTCCTCACAGGGGGCGCGGGCTATGGCTACACCTTC. This translates into CASSFLTGGAGYGYTF. The genes are TRBV5-1 and TRBJ1-2; 9 nucleotides match TRBD1. The V and J ends lost 2 bases and 4 bases, in that order; junction bases with no gene match: 9. This CDR3 is 16 amino acids long. Germline CDR1 and CDR2: SGHRS and YFSETQ.

A remark on this clone: This sample includes further DNA sequences coding for the same CDR3. The V gene is TRBV7-9, the J gene TRBJ1-1; 8 bases fit TRBD1. CDR1 is SEHNR and CDR2 is FQNEAQ in the germline V gene (reference sequence). The V segment lost 0 bases and the J segment 4 bases; nucleotides outside the gene matches: 4. This CDR3 has 15 amino acids. CDR3 region: CASSLASGGGTEAFF. The CDR3 DNA reads as TGTGCCAGCAGCTTAGCGTCAGGGGGCGGCACTGAAGCTTTCTTT.

The CDR3 region is CASSALRDTDTQYF. CDR3 nucleotides: TGTGCCAGCAGTGCTTTGCGGGACACAGATACGCAGTATTTT. The rearrangement uses TRBV25-1 and TRBJ2-3; weak D call: TRBD2 (6 bases). Germline V gives CDR1 MGHDK, CDR2 SYGVNS. Trimming cost V 4 bases and J 2 bases, with 10 bases left between them. CDR3 length: 14 residues. Based on the CDR3 plus reference TRBV25-1 and TRBJ2-3, the full variable domain is EADIYQTPRYLVIGTGKKITLECSQTMGHDKMYWYQQDPGMELHLIHYSYGVNSTEKGDLSSESTVSRIRTEHFPLTLESARPSHTSQYLCASSALRDTDTQYFGPGTRLTVL.

This clone was counted between two and nine times. The chain couples TRBV10-1 to TRBJ1-5; 7 bases line up with TRBD1. The germline V gene encodes CDR1 WNHNN and CDR2 SYGVQD (reference sequence). The CDR3 extends over 13 amino acids. Trimming at V came to 4 bases and at J to 7 bases, leaving 4 bases not matched to a gene. The DNA for the CDR3 is TGCGCCAGCAGTGCTCGGACAGGACAGCCCCAGCATTTT. Protein sequence: CASSARTGQPQHF.

This chain links TRBV30 with TRBJ1-5, with D possibly being TRBD1 (5 bases). The CDR3 has 15 residues. The V and J ends lost 1 base and 4 bases respectively, with 14 bases between them. Germline V gene data show CDR1 as GTSNPN and CDR2 as SVGIG (reference sequence). The CDR3 DNA is TGTGCCTGGAGTGAAGGGCAGGGCCTAAATCAGCCCCAGCATTTT. Translating gives CAWSEGQGLNQPQHF.

This clone was detected once. The gene calls are TRBV4-2 and TRBJ1-2, with D uncertain. The germline V gene has CDR1 LGHNA and CDR2 YNFKEQ. Trimming cost V 4 bases and J 6 bases, with 12 bases left between them. This CDR3 region has 13 residues. The CDR3 is CASSLRERDGYTF. The CDR3 coding sequence is TGTGCCAGCAGCCTGAGGGAGCGAGATGGCTACACCTTC.

CDR3 residues: CASSVEDGGEETQYF. CDR3 nucleotide sequence: TGTGCCAGCAGCGTAGAGGACGGAGGAGAAGAGACCCAGTACTTC. The chain joins TRBV9 to TRBJ2-5; D might be TRBD2 (5 bases). Trimming shortened V by 0 bases and J by 3 bases, and 12 bases separated the two germline ends. From germline, CDR1 is SGDLS and CDR2 YYNGEE. The CDR3 consists of 15 residues.

The chain uses TRBV30 and TRBJ1-1, with 8 positions matching TRBD1. The length of the CDR3 is 14 residues. V trimming: 5 bases; J trimming: 4 bases; junction bases outside the gene matches: 9. Germline lookup yields CDR1 GTSNPN and CDR2 SVGIG (reference sequence). The CDR3 bases are TGTGCCTGGGAGGCTACAGGGGGAAGCACTGAAGCTTTCTTT. Amino acid sequence: CAWEATGGSTEAFF.

This chain joins TRBV5-4 and TRBJ2-7, with 8 bases identical to TRBD2. The CDR3 runs 15 residues. Germline-derived CDR1 and CDR2 are SGHNT and YYREEE (reference sequence). J gave up 2 bases and V 2 bases, and 6 bases lay outside the gene matches. CDR3 protein: CASSFPGAGAYEQYF. The CDR3 nucleotides read TGTGCCAGCAGCTTCCCAGGAGCGGGAGCCTACGAGCAGTACTTC.

V usage is TRBV12-5 and J usage is TRBJ2-2, with 14 bases identical to TRBD2. Germline CDR1 and CDR2: LGHNT and FRNRAP. This CDR3 has 16 residues. The trim removed 3 bases at V and 6 bases at J, leaving 3 bases unmatched. The CDR3 loop is CASGLGTSGSAGELFF. The CDR3 DNA reads TGTGCTAGTGGTTTAGGGACTAGCGGGAGCGCCGGGGAGCTGTTTTTT.

J is TRBJ1-4 and V is TRBV7-9, with 9 bases identical to TRBD1. J lost 2 bases, V lost 5 bases, and 3 bases had no gene match. CDR1 SEHNR and CDR2 FQNEAQ come from the germline V gene (reference sequence). The CDR3 is 15 residues long. CDR3 coding DNA: TGTGCCAGCAGCATGGACAGGGGTACTAATGAAAAACTGTTTTTT. It yields the protein CASSMDRGTNEKLFF. Supplemented by reference TRBV7-9 and TRBJ1-4, the full variable domain reads DTGVSQNPRHKITKRGQNVTFRCDPISEHNRLYWYRQTLGQGPEFLTYFQNEAQLEKSRLLSDRFSAERPKGSFSTLEIQRTEQGDSAMYLCASSMDRGTNEKLFFGSGTQLSVL.

This clone appeared once. The chain combines TRBV4-2 with TRBJ1-4; the D is unclear. The CDR3 loop spans 14 amino acids. The V gene's germline CDR1 is LGHNA and CDR2 YNFKEQ. V lost 3 bases and J 8 bases, leaving 13 bases between the germline ends. The CDR3 region has the DNA TGTGCCAGCAGCCAGAGAGAGCCGGTAGAAAAACTGTTTTTT. It encodes CASSQREPVEKLFF.

DNA of the CDR3: TGTGCCAGCAGTTCGACAGGGGAGTCCTATAATTCACCCCTCCACTTT. Protein: CASSSTGESYNSPLHF. This chain uses TRBV6-5 with TRBJ1-6; the match to TRBD1 covers 8 bases. V trimming: 4 bases; J trimming: 1 base; junction bases outside the gene matches: 3. The CDR3 sequence is 16 residues long. Germline values: CDR1 MNHEY, CDR2 SVGAGI.

The rearrangement joins TRBV29-1 to TRBJ2-6, with D tentatively TRBD1 or TRBD2 (6 bases each). This CDR3 contains 18 residues. Germline V lookup: CDR1 SQVTM, CDR2 ANQGSEA. V gave up 0 bases and J gave up 0 bases, with 15 bases separating them. The CDR3: CSVEDWGAVSSGANVLTF. CDR3 DNA sequence: TGCAGCGTTGAAGATTGGGGGGCGGTAAGCTCTGGGGCCAACGTCCTGACTTTC.

The V gene is TRBV7-6, the J gene TRBJ2-3; D is perhaps TRBD2 (6 bases). The CDR3 extends over 18 amino acids. Germline V gene sequence: CDR1 SGHVS, CDR2 FNYEAQ. The germline V and J ends were trimmed by 1 base and 0 bases, with 17 bases remaining between them. The CDR3 spells CASSLGGNGGPSTDTQYF. The CDR3 region has the DNA TGTGCCAGCAGCTTAGGAGGGAACGGGGGTCCTAGCACAGATACGCAGTATTTT.

This rearrangement joins TRBV5-1 to TRBJ1-6; 8 nucleotides agree with TRBD1. Germline trimming cut 4 bases from V and 7 bases from J; bases unmatched to any gene: 4. The CDR3 covers 14 residues. Germline CDR1 and CDR2: SGHRS and YFSETQ. The CDR3 coding sequence is TGCGCCAGCAGCGGCGACAGGGGAAATTCACCCCTCCACTTT. Its translation is CASSGDRGNSPLHF.

The rearrangement uses TRBV6-5 and TRBJ1-2; unclear D gene. The germline V gene encodes CDR1 MNHEY and CDR2 SVGAGI. The ends were cut back, 3 bases at V and 4 bases at J, with 9 bases in the middle. This CDR3 region has 13 residues. Written as DNA, the CDR3 is TGTGCCAGCAGTTATACACTTCTCTATGGCTACACCTTC. This codes for CASSYTLLYGYTF.

The sample holds one count of this clone. This chain joins TRBV6-1 and TRBJ1-5; 10 bases map to TRBD1. The trim removed 1 base at V and 6 bases at J, leaving 12 bases unmatched. Germline V gene lookup returns CDR1 MNHNS and CDR2 SASEGT. CDR3 length: 18 amino acids. CDR3 nucleotides: TGTGCCAGCAGTGAAGTCCTTGCAAGACAGGGGGCGAGTCAGCCCCAGCATTTT. It translates to CASSEVLARQGASQPQHF.

This chain connects TRBV5-3 to TRBJ1-6; D call uncertain. TRBV5-3 is given ORF status, its function remaining uncertain. This CDR3 contains 14 residues. With 1 base removed from V and 9 bases from J, the gap between germline ends came to 11 bases. The DNA for the CDR3 is TGTGCCAGAAGCTTGTCCCAGAGATTTTCACCCCTCCACTTT. It yields the protein CARSLSQRFSPLHF.

The rearrangement links TRBV5-6 to TRBJ2-7; the match to TRBD1 covers 8 bases. The CDR3 has 14 amino acids. With V trimmed by 0 bases and J by 4 bases, 3 bases remained unmatched. Looked up from germline, CDR1 is SGHDT and CDR2 is YYEEEE. Here the CDR3 DNA reads TGTGCCAGCAGCTTGGCAGGGGGCGCGTACGAGCAGTACTTC. Translation: CASSLAGGAYEQYF.

The gene calls are TRBV6-6 and TRBJ2-7; tentatively, D is TRBD2 (6 bases). CDR1 is MNHNY, CDR2 SVGAGI, per germline (reference sequence). Trimming cost V 6 bases and J 2 bases, with 11 bases left between them. The CDR3 runs 13 residues. The CDR3 reads CASSPREAYEQYF. The CDR3 bases are TGTGCCAGCAGCCCGAGGGAGGCCTACGAGCAGTACTTC.

As to this clone: It is likely a read error: a sequence one base away is far more abundant. The V and J genes are TRBV2 and TRBJ2-7; 10 nucleotides match TRBD1. CDR3 length equals 14 residues. V lost 6 bases and J lost 3; bases outside the gene matches: 5. Germline CDR1 SNHLY, CDR2 FYNNEI. CDR3 coding DNA: TGTGCCAGCAGCCCCCGGACAGGGGGCTACGAGCAGTACTTC. The encoded protein is CASSPRTGGYEQYF.

The genes are TRBV9 and TRBJ2-5; D uncertain. Trimming shortened V by 3 bases and J by 2 bases, and 14 bases separated the two germline ends. The CDR3 contains 15 residues. From germline, CDR1 is SGDLS and CDR2 YYNGEE. The CDR3 sequence: CASSALGLEQETQYF. CDR3 nucleotide sequence: TGTGCCAGCAGCGCACTGGGCCTCGAACAAGAGACCCAGTACTTC.

With respect to this clone: The same CDR3 also results from other DNA sequences found in this sample. This rearrangement joins TRBV29-1 to TRBJ1-1; D gene uncertain. The CDR3 spans 12 residues. Germline values: CDR1 SQVTM, CDR2 ANQGSEA. Trimming cost V 5 bases and J 2 bases, with 9 bases left between them. The CDR3 here is CSVRVVNTEAFF. CDR3 bases: TGCAGCGTTAGGGTCGTCAACACTGAAGCTTTCTTT.

J is TRBJ1-5 and V is TRBV28; D is possibly TRBD1 (5 bases). The germline gives CDR1 MDHEN, CDR2 SYDVKM. This CDR3 region has 15 residues. The V end was cut by 6 bases, the J end by 1 base, with 13 bases between. The CDR3: CASSQGGDSNQPQHF. The CDR3, as DNA: TGTGCCAGCAGCCAAGGAGGGGACAGCAATCAGCCCCAGCATTTT.

This clone came up a few times. V gene TRBV19 combines with J gene TRBJ1-1, with 10 bases aligning to TRBD1. From germline, CDR1 is LNHDA and CDR2 SQIVND (reference sequence). V lost 9 bases to trimming and J lost 2 bases; unmatched junction nucleotides: 6. This CDR3 has 14 amino acids. Here the CDR3 reads CASRQGAQNTEAFF. The CDR3 DNA reads as TGTGCCAGCCGACAGGGGGCTCAAAACACTGAAGCTTTCTTT.

The chain is built from TRBV30 and TRBJ1-6; 9 positions agree with TRBD1. The CDR3 covers 15 residues. The germline V gene has CDR1 GTSNPN and CDR2 SVGIG (reference sequence). V dropped 3 bases and J dropped 2; count of bases not matched to a gene: 2. This chain's CDR3 is CAWRGQGTYNSPLHF. CDR3 DNA sequence: TGTGCCTGGAGGGGACAGGGAACCTATAATTCACCCCTCCACTTT.

V gene TRBV5-1 combines with J gene TRBJ1-2; no firm D call. Trimming removed 3 bases from V and 10 bases from J, with 22 bases in between. CDR3 length: 15 residues. Germline loops: CDR1 SGHRS, CDR2 YFSETQ. CDR3 amino acids: CASSSAREGFESYTF. The CDR3 DNA follows: TGCGCCAGCAGCTCCGCCCGCGAAGGGTTCGAATCCTACACCTTC.

The rearrangement uses TRBV7-2 and TRBJ2-2; D is possibly TRBD2 (6 bases). CDR3 length: 15 amino acids. In germline, CDR1 is SGHTA, CDR2 FQGNSA. Trimming left V 5 bases short and J 0 bases short, with 10 bases between. CDR3 in amino acids: CASSPDYSNTGELFF. CDR3 coding DNA: TGTGCCAGCAGCCCGGACTATTCGAACACCGGGGAGCTGTTTTTT.

This chain connects TRBV11-3 to TRBJ2-1; 7 bases agree with TRBD2. The J segment lost 5 bases and the V segment lost 3 bases, leaving 19 bases of the junction unmatched. The CDR3 extends over 19 amino acids. The germline CDR1 and CDR2 sequences are SGHNT and YENEEA. CDR3 sequence: CASSFNPGRFLAGDNEQFF. CDR3 bases: TGTGCCAGCAGCTTCAATCCAGGCCGCTTTCTCGCGGGAGACAATGAGCAGTTCTTC.

The V gene is TRBV7-6, the J gene TRBJ2-7, with 9 nucleotides matching TRBD2. The CDR3 sequence is 14 residues long. Germline V gene data show CDR1 as SGHVS and CDR2 as FNYEAQ. V was clipped by 6 bases and J by 3 bases; unmatched bases: 6. The CDR3 protein is CASSPAGGYYEQYF. CDR3 nucleotides: TGTGCCAGCAGTCCGGCGGGGGGGTACTACGAGCAGTACTTC.